This T cell receptor (beta chain) was obtained from a study of T cell repertoires and Cas9 in healthy adults. Study at large: SpCas9-reactive CD4 and CD8 T cells were characterized for potency, cytotoxicity and lineage. Study outcomes and limitations: SpCas9-reactive effector T cells were reportedly restrained in vitro by SpCas9-reactive regulatory T cells.

Comment on this clone: Its target is not known.

Repertoires were generated with immunoSEQ multiplex PCR, while TCRdb's copy carries only in-frame clones and drops some. The sample has 20,000 to 25,000 clones; over 85% are singletons. The sample comprised CD4+ effector T cells (CD127+, CD25-, CD137-, CD154-) from PBMCs; culture status not recorded. The sequence was collected from a human donor in good health.

CDR3 protein: CASSRKAGIYGGRETQYF. CDR3 nucleotides: TGCGCCAGCAGCCGAAAGGCGGGAATTTATGGGGGCCGGGAGACCCAGTACTTC. This chain connects TRBV4-1 to TRBJ2-5; perhaps D is TRBD1 or TRBD2 (6 bases each). Germline V gives CDR1 MGHRA, CDR2 YSYEKL. The CDR3 contains 18 residues. V lost 4 bases and J 5 bases, leaving 26 bases between the germline ends.